A single sample is the source of the 23 T cell receptor beta chains below, sequenced in a study of Graves' ophthalmopathy and Graves' hyperthyroidism. Amplification from RNA transcripts yielded the TCR beta CDR3 regions. Second-round multiplex PCR followed a first-round RT-PCR using HTBI primers. MiXCR was run by TCRdb on the multiplex PCR reads, yielding one entry per CDR3 protein. The table shows roughly 1.1 million distinct CDR3 sequences, with around a third occurring only once. Input material: peripheral blood or thyroid tissue (not recorded which). Every receptor here comes from an adult man with Graves' hyperthyroidism.

This clonotype was observed at least ten times. The chain carries TRBV12-3 or TRBV12-4 and TRBJ1-2; unclear D gene. The germline V and J ends were trimmed by 6 bases and 6 bases, with 14 bases remaining between them. The CDR3 length is 13 residues. The CDR3: CASSLDRNNGYTF. The CDR3 DNA is TGTGCCAGCAGCCTAGACCGGAACAATGGCTACACCTTC.

This chain connects TRBV6-1 to TRBJ1-6; the match to TRBD1 covers 8 bases. CDR1 and CDR2 from the germline V gene are MNHNS and SASEGT. This CDR3 comprises 13 residues. V lost 4 bases, J lost 19 bases, and 12 bases stayed unmatched. For the CDR3, the DNA is TGTGCCAGCAGTGCCGCGGACAGGGTGCTCGAGCACTTT. It translates to CASSAADRVLEHF.

This clonotype has more than one count but fewer than ten. The J gene is TRBJ2-7, the V gene TRBV29-1; maybe TRBD2 (6 bases). The CDR3 is 13 amino acids. Germline V CDR1 and CDR2: SQVTM, ANQGSEA. V lost 4 bases and J 7 bases, leaving 17 bases between the germline ends. In DNA, the CDR3 is TGCAGCGTTGTAGCCGGGGGTCCGGATGAGCAGTACTTC. Amino acids: CSVVAGGPDEQYF.

This clonotype was observed at least ten times. The chain has TRBV10-3 and TRBJ1-6, with 7 bases fitting TRBD1. Germline values: CDR1 ENHRY, CDR2 SYGVKD. This CDR3 has 17 amino acids. Trimming cost V 6 bases and J 8 bases; bases outside gene matches: 16. CDR3 loop: CAISPRTIDREDSPLHF. The CDR3 DNA is TGTGCCATCAGCCCTAGAACAATTGACAGGGAGGATTCACCCCTCCACTTT.

This clonotype was counted ten times or more. This sequence joins TRBV7-9 and TRBJ1-5; D possibly corresponds to TRBD1 (5 bases). Germline CDR1 and CDR2: SEHNR and FQNEAQ (reference sequence). This CDR3 is built from 15 residues. Trimming left V 5 bases short and J 3 bases short, with 14 bases between. The CDR3 nucleotides read TGTGCCAGCAGCCCCGGGTGGGGGAACAATCAGCCCCAGCATTTT. Encoded protein: CASSPGWGNNQPQHF.

This clonotype showed up just a few times. V gene TRBV28 combines with J gene TRBJ1-1, with TRBD1 as a possible D gene (5 bases). The CDR3 totals 13 residues. CDR1 and CDR2 (germline): MDHEN, SYDVKM. V was shortened by 4 bases and J by 5 bases, with 11 bases between the two germline ends. The CDR3 loop is CASSSMGVTEAFF. CDR3 sequence (DNA): TGTGCCAGCAGTTCGATGGGGGTGACTGAAGCTTTCTTT.

Worth noting for this clonotype: With a much larger clone just one base away, this may be a read error. The J gene is TRBJ2-5, the V gene TRBV7-9; TRBD2 agrees at 7 bases. V gave up 7 bases and J gave up 5 bases; unmatched junction bases: 10. The CDR3 contains 14 residues. Germline lookup yields CDR1 SEHNR and CDR2 FQNEAQ (reference sequence). DNA for the CDR3: TGTGCCAGCACCCAAGGGCGGGAGCGGGAGACCCAGTACTTC. Translation: CASTQGRERETQYF.

This clonotype was counted at least ten times. V is TRBV5-8 and J is TRBJ1-1, with 7 bases fitting TRBD1. The CDR3 extends over 16 amino acids. J was trimmed by 7 bases and V by 1 base; bases with no gene match: 13. CDR1 SGHTS and CDR2 YDEGEE come from the germline V gene. This chain's CDR3 is CASSLRQGLVMNEAFF. Here the CDR3 DNA reads TGTGCCAGCAGCTTGCGACAGGGTCTGGTCATGAATGAAGCTTTCTTT.

V and J are TRBV10-3 and TRBJ1-4; 7 bases match TRBD1. The CDR3 runs 14 residues. Germline V lookup: CDR1 ENHRY, CDR2 SYGVKD. V was clipped by 6 bases and J by 5 bases; unmatched bases: 6. In DNA, the CDR3 is TGTGCCATCAGGGAAAGGGGACAGAATGAAAAACTGTTTTTT. Encoded protein: CAIRERGQNEKLFF.

The chain carries TRBV11-2 and TRBJ2-5; 7 nucleotides agree with TRBD1. The CDR3 spans 15 residues. V was clipped by 5 bases and J by 5 bases; unmatched bases: 11. CDR1 SGHAT and CDR2 FQNNGV come from the germline V gene. The chain's CDR3 is CASSHPGTAYETQYF. CDR3 sequence (DNA): TGTGCCAGCAGCCACCCCGGGACAGCCTACGAGACCCAGTACTTC.

The chain employs TRBV7-2 and TRBJ1-1; the D is unclear. Looked up from germline, CDR1 is SGHTA and CDR2 is FQGNSA. This CDR3 contains 13 residues. Trimming took off 3 bases at V and 11 bases at J, with 16 bases between the two ends. The CDR3 region has the DNA TGTGCCAGCAGCTTGGAGGGCACCGGGAGGGCTTTCTTT. This gives the protein CASSLEGTGRAFF.

As concerns this clonotype: This may be a read error, as it is one base from a much larger clone. The chain employs TRBV10-3 and TRBJ1-6; TRBD1 matches 7 bases. CDR1 ENHRY and CDR2 SYGVKD come from the germline V gene. CDR3 size: 16 residues. In DNA form, the CDR3 reads TGTGCCAGCAGTTACTTGGAGGGGGCCGTGGATTCACCCCTCCACTTT. This sequence encodes CASSYLEGAVDSPLHF.

This clonotype was picked up many times. The gene calls are TRBV7-2 and TRBJ2-7, with 7 bases lining up with TRBD1. V lost 3 bases and J lost 6; bases outside the gene matches: 8. Germline loops: CDR1 SGHTA, CDR2 FQGNSA. The CDR3 consists of 14 residues. CDR3 bases: TGTGCCAGCAGCTTCCGGACAGGCAAATTCGAGCAGTACTTC. This codes for CASSFRTGKFEQYF.

The rearrangement joins TRBV6-5 to TRBJ1-5; the D gene is possibly TRBD1 (6 bases). The CDR3 is 15 amino acids. Germline assignment: CDR1 MNHEY and CDR2 SVGAGI. V lost 6 bases to trimming and J lost 3 bases, with 15 bases between them. CDR3 bases: TGTGCCAGCAGAAGGGGCAGGGGTAACAATCAGCCCCAGCATTTT. It specifies CASRRGRGNNQPQHF.

The chain couples TRBV4-3 to TRBJ1-1, with 8 nucleotides matching TRBD1. The germline CDR1 and CDR2 sequences are LGHNA and YSLEER. This CDR3 spans 16 amino acids. V gave up 0 bases and J gave up 0 bases; unmatched junction bases: 3. This chain's CDR3 is CASSQDTGGLNTEAFF. The CDR3, as DNA: TGCGCCAGCAGCCAAGATACAGGGGGATTGAACACTGAAGCTTTCTTT.

This clonotype was seen a few times. The V and J genes are TRBV30 and TRBJ2-5; perhaps D is TRBD1 or TRBD2 (5 bases each). Trimming pared 3 bases from V and 3 bases from J, leaving 8 bases between. The CDR3 consists of 12 residues. Looked up from germline, CDR1 is GTSNPN and CDR2 is SVGIG (reference sequence). The DNA for the CDR3 is TGTGCCTGGAGCGGGACCAAAGAGACCCAGTACTTC. Translation: CAWSGTKETQYF. The whole variable domain, filled in from reference TRBV30 and TRBJ2-5, reads SQTIHQWPATLVQPVGSPLSLECTVEGTSNPNLYWYRQAAGRGLQLLFYSVGIGQISSEVPQNLSASRPQDRQFILSSKKLLLSDSGFYLCAWSGTKETQYFGPGTRLLVL.

This clonotype has more than one count but fewer than ten. This rearrangement joins TRBV4-3 to TRBJ2-5; D assignment may be TRBD1 or TRBD2 (5 bases each). The V and J ends lost 1 base and 4 bases respectively, with 13 bases between them. CDR1 is LGHNA, CDR2 YSLEER, per germline. This CDR3 is 15 amino acids long. The CDR3 here is CASSQASSRGETQYF. In DNA, the CDR3 is TGCGCCAGCAGCCAAGCCTCCTCGAGGGGAGAGACCCAGTACTTC.

This clonotype has ten or more counts. The J gene is TRBJ2-5, the V gene TRBV29-1; perhaps TRBD2 as D (5 bases). Trimming removed 7 bases from V and 5 bases from J, with 11 bases in between. The CDR3 length is 11 residues. Per the germline V gene, CDR1 is SQVTM and CDR2 is ANQGSEA. The CDR3 protein is CSAGNAETQYF. CDR3 nucleotide sequence: TGCAGCGCCGGGAACGCGGAGACCCAGTACTTC.

The sample holds many counts of this clonotype. The chain employs TRBV5-1 and TRBJ1-2; the D gene is possibly TRBD1 (5 bases). This CDR3 is 15 amino acids long. Germline CDR1 SGHRS, CDR2 YFSETQ. V was pared by 4 bases and J by 0 bases, with 13 bases between. The CDR3 DNA is TGCGCCAGCAGCGGCGGGGCGTCCGCTAACTATGGCTACACCTTC. Protein: CASSGGASANYGYTF. The full variable domain, in which reference TRBV5-1 and TRBJ1-2 provide the parts outside the CDR3, is KAGVTQTPRYLIKTRGQQVTLSCSPISGHRSVSWYQQTPGQGLQFLFEYFSETQRNKGNFPGRFSGRQFSNSRSEMNVSTLELGDSALYLCASSGGASANYGYTFGSGTRLTVV.

The table lists this clonotype with many counts. The chain uses TRBV15 and TRBJ1-4, with D unresolved. Trimming took off 0 bases at V and 5 bases at J, with 10 bases between the two ends. The CDR3 has 15 residues. Germline V gives CDR1 LNHNV, CDR2 YYDKDF (reference sequence). The CDR3 DNA sequence: TGTGCCACCAGCAGAGATTCAGTGACGAATGAAAAACTGTTTTTT. Translating it yields CATSRDSVTNEKLFF. Complete variable domain (other parts from reference TRBV15 and TRBJ1-4): DAMVIQNPRYQVTQFGKPVTLSCSQTLNHNVMYWYQQKSSQAPKLLFHYYDKDFNNEADTPDNFQSRRPNTSFCFLDIRSPGLGDTAMYLCATSRDSVTNEKLFFGSGTQLSVL.

In its sample, this clonotype was seen many times. The chain couples TRBV6-5 to TRBJ1-1; TRBD1 agrees at 10 bases. This CDR3 is built from 16 residues. Unmatched junction bases numbered 9, after V lost 4 bases and J lost 4 bases. Germline V gives CDR1 MNHEY, CDR2 SVGAGI. The CDR3 sequence is CASSFGQGEGGTEAFF. The CDR3, as DNA: TGTGCCAGCAGTTTCGGACAGGGGGAAGGGGGCACTGAAGCTTTCTTT.

This clonotype was seen at least ten times. DNA for the CDR3: TGTGCCAGTAGTCGGTGGGGGACTAGCGGGGAGACCCAGTACTTC. Translation gives CASSRWGTSGETQYF. This chain joins TRBV19 and TRBJ2-5, with 12 bases fitting TRBD2. This CDR3 has 15 amino acids. CDR1 is LNHDA, CDR2 SQIVND, per germline (reference sequence). J was trimmed by 5 bases and V by 5 bases; bases with no gene match: 6.

The CDR3, as DNA: TGTGCCAGCAGTCGAAACTCACAAGAGACCCAGTACTTC. It is translated as CASSRNSQETQYF. This sequence joins TRBV3-1 and TRBJ2-5; D unclear. Germline loops: CDR1 LGHDT, CDR2 YNNKEL (reference sequence). V lost 6 bases to trimming and J lost 2 bases, with 10 bases between them. The CDR3 has 13 residues.